This T cell receptor (beta chain) appears in the sequencing data of a study of monozygotic twins with inflammatory bowel disease. Collection yielded under 3 ml of blood per donor. Comments on this clonotype: Its antigen remains unknown.

Template switching appended UMIs that held a 6-nucleotide sample barcode. After re-calling the 5' RACE reads, TCRdb lists one entry per CDR3 protein, DNA absent. The sample data list about 450,000 distinct CDR3 sequences. Study observations and caveats: Compared with healthy co-twins, IBD patients showed reduced TCRbeta repertoire diversity by inverse Simpson. Data gave no support to a single strong signal or clonotype associated with IBD.

There are 13 residues in the CDR3. Germline-derived CDR1 and CDR2 are SNHLY and FYNNEI. Input material: blood. This clonotype originated in a human donor with ulcerative colitis or Crohn's disease, or a healthy co-twin of an affected twin (not recorded which). The chain is built from TRBV2 and TRBJ1-5. CDR3: CASIGFAGGPQHF.